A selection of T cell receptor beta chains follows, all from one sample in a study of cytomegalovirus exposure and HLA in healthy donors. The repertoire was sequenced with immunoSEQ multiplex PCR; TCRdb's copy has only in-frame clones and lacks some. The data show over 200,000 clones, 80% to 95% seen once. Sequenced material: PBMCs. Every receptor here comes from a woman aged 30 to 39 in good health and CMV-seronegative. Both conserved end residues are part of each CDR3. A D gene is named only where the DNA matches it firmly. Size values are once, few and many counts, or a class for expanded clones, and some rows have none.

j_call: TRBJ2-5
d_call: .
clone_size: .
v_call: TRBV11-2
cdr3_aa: CASSIQETQYF
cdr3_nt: TGTGCCAGCAGCATCCAAGAGACCCAGTACTTC

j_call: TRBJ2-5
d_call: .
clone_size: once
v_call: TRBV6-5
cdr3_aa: CASSRESQETQYF
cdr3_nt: TGTGCCAGCAGCAGAGAGAGTCAAGAGACCCAGTACTTC

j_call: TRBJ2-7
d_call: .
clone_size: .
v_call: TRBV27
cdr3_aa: CASRPVLYRKDEQYF
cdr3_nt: TGTGCCAGCCGCCCAGTCTTGTACAGGAAGGACGAGCAGTACTTC

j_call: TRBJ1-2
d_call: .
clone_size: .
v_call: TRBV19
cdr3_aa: CASSWSLLYYGYTF
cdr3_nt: TGTGCCAGTAGTTGGAGCCTCCTTTACTATGGCTACACCTTC

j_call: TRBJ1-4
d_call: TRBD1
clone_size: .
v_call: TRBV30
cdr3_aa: CAWSELDRVEKKLFF
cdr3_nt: TGTGCCTGGAGTGAGCTGGACAGGGTAGAGAAAAAACTGTTTTTT

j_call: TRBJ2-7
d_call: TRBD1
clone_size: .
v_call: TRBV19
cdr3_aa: CASSPGQGVAYEQYF
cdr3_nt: TGTGCCAGTAGTCCGGGACAGGGGGTGGCATACGAGCAGTACTTC

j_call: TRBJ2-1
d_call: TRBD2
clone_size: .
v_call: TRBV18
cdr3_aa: CASSPAAGLGYNEQFF
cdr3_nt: TGTGCCAGCTCACCCGCAGCGGGACTCGGCTACAATGAGCAGTTCTTC

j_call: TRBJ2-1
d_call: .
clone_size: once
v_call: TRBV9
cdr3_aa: CASSVGEAGSLYEQFF
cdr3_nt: TGTGCCAGCAGCGTAGGTGAGGCGGGAAGTTTATATGAGCAGTTCTTC

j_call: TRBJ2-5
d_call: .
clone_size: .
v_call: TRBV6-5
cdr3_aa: CASRGPETQYF
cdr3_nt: TGTGCCAGCAGAGGGCCCGAGACCCAGTACTTC

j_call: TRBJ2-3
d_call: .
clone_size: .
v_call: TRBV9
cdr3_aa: CASSPLPRSTDTQYF
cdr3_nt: TGTGCCAGCAGCCCCTTACCGAGGAGCACAGATACGCAGTATTTT

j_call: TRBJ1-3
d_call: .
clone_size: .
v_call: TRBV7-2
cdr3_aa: CASSLGLGQGFGNTIYF
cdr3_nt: TGTGCCAGCAGCTTAGGATTGGGGCAGGGATTTGGAAACACCATATATTTT

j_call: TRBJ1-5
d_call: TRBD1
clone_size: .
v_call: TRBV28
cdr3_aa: CASRQSRDRVGSNQPQHF
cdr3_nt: TGTGCCAGCAGACAGTCCCGGGACAGGGTTGGAAGCAATCAGCCCCAGCATTTT

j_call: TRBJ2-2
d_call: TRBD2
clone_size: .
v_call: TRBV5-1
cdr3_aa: CASSSRSGSAGELFF
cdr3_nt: TGCGCCAGCAGTAGCCGTAGCGGGAGCGCCGGGGAGCTGTTTTTT

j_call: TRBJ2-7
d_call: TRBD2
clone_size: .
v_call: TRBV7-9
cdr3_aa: CASSPGLAAVEQYF
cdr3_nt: TGTGCCAGCAGCCCTGGACTAGCGGCGGTCGAGCAGTACTTC

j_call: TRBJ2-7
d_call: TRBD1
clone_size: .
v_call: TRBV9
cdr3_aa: CASSGQGTHEQYF
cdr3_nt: TGTGCCAGCAGCGGACAGGGGACCCACGAGCAGTACTTC

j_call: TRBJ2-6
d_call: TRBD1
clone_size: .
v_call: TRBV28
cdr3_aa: CASSQVGTGNVLTF
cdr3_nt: TGTGCCAGCAGCCAAGTCGGGACAGGGAACGTCCTGACTTTC

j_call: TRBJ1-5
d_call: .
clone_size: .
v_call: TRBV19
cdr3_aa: CASSIGGGSNQPQHF
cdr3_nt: TGTGCCAGTAGTATTGGGGGGGGTAGCAATCAGCCCCAGCATTTT

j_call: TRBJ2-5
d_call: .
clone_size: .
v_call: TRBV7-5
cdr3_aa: CVRSEDTPGQETQYF
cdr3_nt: TGTGTCAGAAGCGAAGACACACCGGGGCAAGAGACCCAGTACTTC

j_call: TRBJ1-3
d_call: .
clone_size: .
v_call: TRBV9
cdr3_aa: CASSVEIAGAGNTIYF
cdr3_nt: TGTGCCAGCAGCGTAGAGATCGCAGGGGCTGGAAACACCATATATTTT

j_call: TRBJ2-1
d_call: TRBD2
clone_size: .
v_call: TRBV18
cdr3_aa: CASSRGTSDYNEQFF
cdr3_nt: TGTGCCAGCTCACGCGGGACTAGCGACTACAATGAGCAGTTCTTC

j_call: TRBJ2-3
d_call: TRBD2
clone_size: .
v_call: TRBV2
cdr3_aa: CASRETSGSTDTQYF
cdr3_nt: TGTGCCAGCAGAGAGACTAGCGGGAGCACAGATACGCAGTATTTT

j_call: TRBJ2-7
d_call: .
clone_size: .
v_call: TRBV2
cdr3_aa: CASPRGPEIREQYF
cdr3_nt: TGTGCCAGCCCGAGGGGCCCCGAGATCCGCGAGCAGTACTTC

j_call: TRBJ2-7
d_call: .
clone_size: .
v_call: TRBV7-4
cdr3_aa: CASSFVQGSSQEQYF
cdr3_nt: TGTGCCAGCAGCTTCGTTCAGGGCAGCTCTCAAGAGCAGTACTTC

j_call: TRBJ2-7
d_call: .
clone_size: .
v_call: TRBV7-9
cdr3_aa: CASSAGGSYEQYF
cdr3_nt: TGTGCCAGCAGCGCCGGGGGATCCTACGAGCAGTACTTC

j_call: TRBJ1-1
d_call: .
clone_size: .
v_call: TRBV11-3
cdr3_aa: CASSLDSGVGPEAFF
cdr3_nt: TGTGCCAGCAGCTTAGATTCAGGGGTGGGCCCTGAAGCTTTCTTT

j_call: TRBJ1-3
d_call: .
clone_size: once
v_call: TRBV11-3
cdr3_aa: CASSLGGNSGNTIYF
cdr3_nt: TGTGCCAGCAGCTTAGGAGGGAATTCTGGAAACACCATATATTTT

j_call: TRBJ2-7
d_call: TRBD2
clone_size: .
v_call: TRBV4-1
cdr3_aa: CASSQDRLAGTYEQYF
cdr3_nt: TGCGCCAGCAGCCAAGATAGACTAGCGGGAACCTACGAGCAGTACTTC

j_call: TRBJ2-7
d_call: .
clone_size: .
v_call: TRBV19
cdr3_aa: CASSRSSYEQYF
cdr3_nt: TGTGCCAGTAGCAGGAGCTCCTACGAGCAGTACTTC

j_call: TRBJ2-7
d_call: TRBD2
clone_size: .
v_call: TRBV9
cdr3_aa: CASSVDGLAGGPEQYF
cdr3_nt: TGTGCCAGCAGCGTAGACGGACTAGCGGGAGGACCCGAGCAGTACTTC

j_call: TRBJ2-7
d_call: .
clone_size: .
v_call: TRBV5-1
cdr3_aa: CASRLTSPAYEQYF
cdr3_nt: TGCGCCAGCAGATTGACATCCCCGGCCTACGAGCAGTACTTC

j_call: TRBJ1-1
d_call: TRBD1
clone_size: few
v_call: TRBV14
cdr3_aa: CASSLRTGSNTEAFF
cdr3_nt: TGTGCCAGCAGCCTCCGGACAGGATCGAACACTGAAGCTTTCTTT

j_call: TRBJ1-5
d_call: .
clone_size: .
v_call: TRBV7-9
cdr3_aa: CASSLTDSNQPQHF
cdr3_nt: TGTGCCAGCAGCTTAACAGATAGCAATCAGCCCCAGCATTTT

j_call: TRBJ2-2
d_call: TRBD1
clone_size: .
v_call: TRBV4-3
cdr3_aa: CASSHYGPGTGTNTGELFF
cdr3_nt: TGCGCCAGCAGCCACTATGGCCCCGGGACAGGGACGAACACCGGGGAGCTGTTTTTT

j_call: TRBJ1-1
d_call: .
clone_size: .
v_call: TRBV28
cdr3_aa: CASSSRYREAFF
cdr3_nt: TGTGCCAGCAGTTCCCGTTACAGAGAAGCTTTCTTT

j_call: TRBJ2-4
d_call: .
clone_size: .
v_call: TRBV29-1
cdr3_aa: CRWGLAKNIQYF
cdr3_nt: TGCAGATGGGGCCTAGCCAAAAACATTCAGTACTTC

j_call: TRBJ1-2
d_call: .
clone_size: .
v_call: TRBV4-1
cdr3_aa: CASSQDWGNYGYTF
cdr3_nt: TGCGCCAGCAGCCAAGATTGGGGTAACTATGGCTACACCTTC

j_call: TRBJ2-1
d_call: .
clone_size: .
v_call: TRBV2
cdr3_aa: CASSTGSSYNEQFF
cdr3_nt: TGTGCCAGCTCGACTGGTAGCTCCTACAATGAGCAGTTCTTC

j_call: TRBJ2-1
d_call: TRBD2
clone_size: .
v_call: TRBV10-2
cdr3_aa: CASSETGGRAYNEQFF
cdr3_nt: TGCGCCAGCAGTGAGACGGGCGGGAGGGCTTACAATGAGCAGTTCTTC

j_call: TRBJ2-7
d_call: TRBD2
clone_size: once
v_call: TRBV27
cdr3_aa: CATSPGGAVQYF
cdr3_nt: TGTGCCACAAGCCCCGGGGGGGCCGTGCAGTACTTC

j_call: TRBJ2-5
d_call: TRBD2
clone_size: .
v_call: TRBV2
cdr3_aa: CASRDGLAGDAGTQYF
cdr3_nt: TGTGCCAGCAGGGACGGACTAGCGGGAGACGCTGGGACCCAGTACTTC

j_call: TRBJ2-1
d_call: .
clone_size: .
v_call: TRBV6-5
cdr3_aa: CASSSGYNEQFF
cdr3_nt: TGTGCCAGCAGTTCAGGGTACAATGAGCAGTTCTTC

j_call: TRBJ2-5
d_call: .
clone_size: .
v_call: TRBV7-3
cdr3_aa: CASSLNGLQETQYF
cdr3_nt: TGTGCCAGCAGCTTAAACGGCCTCCAAGAGACCCAGTACTTC

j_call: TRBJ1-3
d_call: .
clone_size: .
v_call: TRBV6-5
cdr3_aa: CASSYAAGSGNTIYF
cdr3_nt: TGTGCCAGCAGTTACGCAGCAGGGTCTGGAAACACCATATATTTT

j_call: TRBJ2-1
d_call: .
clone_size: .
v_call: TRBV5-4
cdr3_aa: CASSLVRPTGSNEQFF
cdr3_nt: TGTGCCAGCAGCTTGGTACGGCCTACAGGTAGCAATGAGCAGTTCTTC

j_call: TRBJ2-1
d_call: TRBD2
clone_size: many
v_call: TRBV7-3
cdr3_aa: CASSHSTSGRANEQFF
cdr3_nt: TGTGCCAGCAGCCACTCGACTAGCGGGAGGGCCAATGAGCAGTTCTTC

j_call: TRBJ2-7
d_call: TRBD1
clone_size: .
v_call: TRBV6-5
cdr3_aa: CASRRDRDYSYEQYF
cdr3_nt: TGTGCCAGCAGAAGAGACAGGGATTACTCCTACGAGCAGTACTTC

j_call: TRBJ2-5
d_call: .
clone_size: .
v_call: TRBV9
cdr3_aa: CASSVDQSQETQYF
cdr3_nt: TGTGCCAGCAGCGTAGACCAATCCCAAGAGACCCAGTACTTC

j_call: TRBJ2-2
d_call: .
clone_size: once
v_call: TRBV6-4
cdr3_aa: CASSDYPNTGELFF
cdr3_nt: TGTGCCAGCAGTGACTACCCGAACACCGGGGAGCTGTTTTTT

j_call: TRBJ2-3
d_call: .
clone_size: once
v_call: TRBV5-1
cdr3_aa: CASSLVGAPPPDTQYF
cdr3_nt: TGCGCCAGCAGCTTGGTTGGCGCTCCACCCCCAGATACGCAGTATTTT

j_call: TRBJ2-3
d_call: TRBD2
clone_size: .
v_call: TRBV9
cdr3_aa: CASSSSRERTDTQYF
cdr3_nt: TGTGCCAGCAGCTCCTCGCGGGAGAGAACAGATACGCAGTATTTT

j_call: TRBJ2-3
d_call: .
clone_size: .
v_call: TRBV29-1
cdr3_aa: CSVGIRGGTDTQYF
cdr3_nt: TGCAGCGTAGGGATTAGGGGGGGCACAGATACGCAGTATTTT

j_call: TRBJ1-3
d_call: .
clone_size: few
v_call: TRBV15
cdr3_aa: CATRQPGNTIYF
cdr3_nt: TGTGCCACCAGACAGCCGGGAAACACCATATATTTT